The 30 T cell receptor beta chains in this list originate from one sample, sequenced in a study of blood T cell repertoires in COVID-19. Produced via immunoSEQ multiplex PCR; TCRdb's table is partial and in-frame only. The sample consists of about 140,000 clones, around 84% of them appearing once. Sequenced sample: peripheral blood. These receptors came from a human donor in a cohort sampled during active COVID-19.

This clone was seen once. The gene calls are TRBV30 and TRBJ1-1, with a possible D match to TRBD1 (6 bases). The CDR3 spans 13 residues. V was shortened by 0 bases and J by 5 bases, with 10 bases between the two germline ends. CDR1 is GTSNPN, CDR2 SVGIG, per germline (reference sequence). DNA of the CDR3: TGTGCCTGGAGTGTCACAGGGTGGACTGAAGCTTTCTTT. Its protein product is CAWSVTGWTEAFF. Full variable domain (rest looked up from reference TRBV30 and TRBJ1-1): SQTIHQWPATLVQPVGSPLSLECTVEGTSNPNLYWYRQAAGRGLQLLFYSVGIGQISSEVPQNLSASRPQDRQFILSSKKLLLSDSGFYLCAWSVTGWTEAFFGQGTRLTVV.

The genes are TRBV11-2 and TRBJ2-7; D not certain. The germline V gene encodes CDR1 SGHAT and CDR2 FQNNGV. V lost 5 bases and J 6 bases, leaving 14 bases between the germline ends. This CDR3 comprises 13 residues. CDR3: CASSQWFPGEQYF. CDR3 bases: TGTGCCAGCAGCCAATGGTTCCCGGGCGAGCAGTACTTC.

The chain combines TRBV7-9 with TRBJ1-2; D is undetermined. This CDR3 spans 12 amino acids. Trimming took 5 bases from V and 3 from J, leaving 7 bases between them. The germline V gene has CDR1 SEHNR and CDR2 FQNEAQ (reference sequence). The chain's CDR3 is CASSGGDYGYTF. DNA of the CDR3: TGTGCCAGCAGCGGCGGGGACTATGGCTACACCTTC.

Here the CDR3 reads CASNLRQGRTSYGYTF. CDR3 DNA sequence: TGCGCCAGCAATCTTAGACAGGGCCGGACGTCCTATGGCTACACCTTC. The chain employs TRBV10-1 and TRBJ1-2; the match to TRBD1 covers 7 bases. V trimming: 7 bases; J trimming: 4 bases; junction bases outside the gene matches: 15. CDR1 is WNHNN, CDR2 SYGVQD, per germline (reference sequence). The CDR3 consists of 16 residues.

This clone came up a few times. DNA for the CDR3: TGCGCCACCACGGGTGCCAGCAATCAGCCCCAGCATTTT. It yields the protein CATTGASNQPQHF. This sequence joins TRBV10-2 and TRBJ1-5; no definite D call. Germline CDR1 reads WSHSY; CDR2 reads SAAADI. V was cut by 10 bases and J by 1 base, with 11 bases left in between. The CDR3 has 13 residues.

The chain uses TRBV6-5 and TRBJ2-1, with D possibly matching TRBD1 (6 bases). CDR1 and CDR2 from the germline V gene are MNHEY and SVGAGI. The ends were cut back, 0 bases at V and 8 bases at J, with 14 bases in the middle. The CDR3 loop spans 15 amino acids. CDR3 region: CASSYSNQGYDEQFF. The CDR3 DNA sequence: TGTGCCAGCAGTTACTCGAATCAGGGGTACGATGAGCAGTTCTTC.

The chain couples TRBV27 to TRBJ2-6; D is unresolved. The V end lost 5 bases, the J end lost 2 bases, and 7 bases lay between the germline ends. The CDR3 runs to 14 residues. Germline-derived CDR1 and CDR2 are MNHEY and SMNVEV (reference sequence). CDR3 DNA sequence: TGTGCCAGCAGTATACACCCTGGGGCCAACGTCCTGACTTTC. Its protein is CASSIHPGANVLTF.

V gene TRBV6-1 combines with J gene TRBJ2-3; possible D gene TRBD2, 6 bases. V dropped 3 bases and J dropped 0 bases, with 10 bases sitting between them. This CDR3 spans 15 amino acids. The germline V gene has CDR1 MNHNS and CDR2 SASEGT. This CDR3 is CASSESLASTDTQYF. CDR3 nucleotides: TGTGCCAGCAGTGAGTCCCTAGCGAGCACAGATACGCAGTATTTT.

The chain recombines TRBV28 with TRBJ1-4, with 8 bases fitting TRBD1. The CDR3 is 18 amino acids. J lost 0 bases, V lost 5 bases, and 11 bases had no gene match. CDR1 is MDHEN, CDR2 SYDVKM, per germline. This CDR3 reads CASSTRDRRWSTNEKLFF. As DNA, the CDR3 is TGTGCCAGCAGTACCCGGGACAGGAGATGGTCAACTAATGAAAAACTGTTTTTT.

The chain recombines TRBV6-2 or TRBV6-3 with TRBJ2-1, with D perhaps TRBD1 (7 bases). The CDR3 covers 17 residues. Germline V CDR1 and CDR2: MNHEY, SVGEGT. The V end lost 5 bases, the J end lost 4 bases, and 21 bases lay between the germline ends. The CDR3 here is CASSTAQGGFGYNEQFF. In DNA, the CDR3 is TGTGCCAGCAGTACGGCCCAGGGGGGCTTTGGGTACAATGAGCAGTTCTTC.

The chain is built from TRBV4-1 and TRBJ2-7, with 10 bases fitting TRBD2. There are 15 residues in the CDR3. V shed 4 bases, J shed 3 bases, and the junction held 6 bases outside the gene matches. Germline V gene data show CDR1 as MGHRA and CDR2 as YSYEKL. DNA for the CDR3: TGCGCCAGCAGCCTTGGACTAGCGGAGGACTACGAGCAGTACTTC. Amino acid sequence: CASSLGLAEDYEQYF.

V usage is TRBV28 and J usage is TRBJ1-2; 8 bases fit TRBD1. The ends lost 5 bases at V and 4 bases at J; junction bases unmatched: 12. The CDR3 loop spans 16 amino acids. Per the germline V gene, CDR1 is MDHEN and CDR2 is SYDVKM. Here the CDR3 reads CASSPTDREDSYGYTF. DNA for the CDR3: TGTGCCAGCAGTCCCACGGACAGGGAGGATAGCTATGGCTACACCTTC.

DNA of the CDR3: TGTGCCACCCAAGACATGAACACTGAAGCTTTCTTT. Amino acid sequence: CATQDMNTEAFF. V usage is TRBV15 and J usage is TRBJ1-1; D is unresolved. The CDR3 consists of 12 residues. The germline V gene encodes CDR1 LNHNV and CDR2 YYDKDF (reference sequence). Trimming removed 8 bases from V and 0 bases from J, with 7 bases in between.

The chain links TRBV5-1 to TRBJ2-7; 9 bases map to TRBD1. V was pared by 4 bases and J by 3 bases, with 8 bases of the junction left unmatched. This CDR3 has 15 residues. CDR1 and CDR2 from the germline V gene are SGHRS and YFSETQ. CDR3: CASSPRQGGFYEQYF. CDR3 nucleotide sequence: TGCGCCAGCAGCCCGAGACAGGGGGGTTTCTACGAGCAGTACTTC.

V gene TRBV7-3 combines with J gene TRBJ1-2, with 10 positions matching TRBD1. The CDR3 runs to 15 residues. CDR1 and CDR2 from the germline V gene are SGHTA and FQGTGA. V lost 4 bases to trimming and J lost 8 bases; unmatched junction nucleotides: 10. The CDR3 DNA reads TGTGCCAGCAGCTCCACGACAGGGGGCTTGAAAGGCTACACCTTC. It yields the protein CASSSTTGGLKGYTF.

This chain connects TRBV21-1 to TRBJ2-7; the table's D gene call, TRBD1, was not cross checked with the DNA. TRBV21-1 is a pseudogene locus. This CDR3 comprises 16 residues. CDR3 coding DNA: TGTGCCAGCAGCAAAGTGAGGGACAGAAGCCTCTACGAGCAGTACTTC. As protein: CASSKVRDRSLYEQYF.

This sequence joins TRBV10-2 and TRBJ2-7; 8 positions agree with TRBD2. The CDR3 covers 14 residues. Germline CDR1 and CDR2: WSHSY and SAAADI. V gave up 8 bases and J gave up 2 bases; unmatched junction bases: 8. CDR3 coding DNA: TGCGCCAGCTCGGTGGTGCGGGGGGCCTACGAGCAGTACTTC. This encodes CASSVVRGAYEQYF.

This chain joins TRBV29-1 and TRBJ1-3; no definite D call. The CDR3 length is 13 residues. Germline CDR1 SQVTM, CDR2 ANQGSEA. Trimming took off 3 bases at V and 1 base at J, with 7 bases between the two ends. CDR3 amino acids: CSVEELSGNTIYF. The CDR3 DNA is TGCAGCGTTGAGGAGCTTTCTGGAAACACCATATATTTT.

The CDR3 here is CASSYEGADTQYF. The DNA for the CDR3 is TGTGCCAGCAGTTACGAGGGAGCGGATACGCAGTATTTT. The chain uses TRBV6-5 and TRBJ2-3, with D possibly TRBD2 on 5 matching bases. The CDR3 is 13 amino acids. V shed 2 bases and J shed 6 bases, with 9 bases lying between them. CDR1 is MNHEY, CDR2 SVGAGI, per germline.

This chain joins TRBV5-8 and TRBJ2-3; TRBD2 matches at 8 bases. Germline trimming cut 4 bases from V and 1 base from J; bases unmatched to any gene: 8. The CDR3 has 16 residues. The germline CDR1 and CDR2 sequences are SGHTS and YDEGEE. The CDR3 coding sequence is TGTGCCAGCAGCGCTGAACCGGGACTAGGCACAGATACGCAGTATTTT. This encodes CASSAEPGLGTDTQYF.

The genes are TRBV28 and TRBJ1-1; TRBD1 matches 7 bases. Germline CDR1 reads MDHEN; CDR2 reads SYDVKM. This CDR3 is built from 12 residues. After removal of 2 bases from V and 9 bases from J, the junction contained 3 bases not matched to a gene. CDR3 in amino acids: CASSLQGQKAFF. For the CDR3, the DNA is TGTGCCAGCAGTTTACAGGGACAGAAAGCTTTCTTT.

A note on this clone: The same CDR3 is also encoded by other DNA sequences in this sample. V usage is TRBV5-1 and J usage is TRBJ1-1; no firm D call. This CDR3 has 13 residues. The V end lost 5 bases, the J end lost 0 bases, and 8 bases lay between the germline ends. The germline gives CDR1 SGHRS, CDR2 YFSETQ. As DNA, the CDR3 is TGCGCCAGCAGTGGCAGAATGAACACTGAAGCTTTCTTT. As protein: CASSGRMNTEAFF.

V is TRBV19 and J is TRBJ2-2; no clear D gene. Trimming stripped 5 bases from V and 6 bases from J, with 10 bases between. Germline CDR1 LNHDA, CDR2 SQIVND (reference sequence). CDR3 length: 13 residues. The CDR3 region is CASSPQDPGELFF. The CDR3 DNA sequence: TGTGCCAGTAGTCCCCAGGATCCCGGGGAGCTGTTTTTT.

The rearrangement links TRBV11-2 to TRBJ1-6; 7 bases line up with TRBD1. With V trimmed by 4 bases and J by 4 bases, 1 base remained unmatched. This CDR3 has 14 residues. Germline CDR1 is SGHAT and CDR2 is FQNNGV. The CDR3 loop reads CASSSGQYNSPLHF. For the CDR3, the DNA is TGTGCCAGCAGCTCGGGACAGTATAATTCACCCCTCCACTTT.

The chain combines TRBV7-6 with TRBJ2-1, with a tentative D call TRBD2 (5 bases). The CDR3 runs 15 residues. Germline CDR1 SGHVS, CDR2 FNYEAQ. Trimming left V 3 bases short and J 7 bases short, with 16 bases between. The CDR3, as DNA: TGTGCCAGCAGCTTGACGAGGGAGAACCGAAATGAGCAGTTCTTC. It is translated as CASSLTRENRNEQFF.

The chain is built from TRBV5-3 and TRBJ2-7; a weak D match, TRBD1 (5 bases). TRBV5-3 is noted as an ORF with a role that remains uncertain. The CDR3 totals 14 residues. V lost 4 bases and J 2 bases, leaving 13 bases between the germline ends. CDR3 protein: CARSPRPGTYEQYF. DNA of the CDR3: TGTGCCAGAAGCCCAAGACCAGGGACCTACGAGCAGTACTTC.

The chain joins TRBV28 to TRBJ1-5, with D unresolved. Trimming left V 6 bases short and J 6 bases short, with 15 bases between. The CDR3 contains 14 residues. Germline-derived CDR1 and CDR2 are MDHEN and SYDVKM. The CDR3 here is CASSKTRIVQPQHF. Here the CDR3 DNA reads TGTGCCAGCAGCAAGACAAGGATTGTTCAGCCCCAGCATTTT.

V gene TRBV5-7 combines with J gene TRBJ2-5; D remains ambiguous. TRBV5-7 is an open reading frame, and its role is uncertain. Trimming removed 5 bases from V and 10 bases from J, with 12 bases in between. The CDR3 is made up of 11 amino acids. The CDR3 nucleotides read TGTGCCAGCAGGGGCCCCTTTGGCCAGTACTTC. Protein: CASRGPFGQYF.

V gene TRBV4-1 combines with J gene TRBJ1-5; D is possibly TRBD1 (6 bases). The germline V gene has CDR1 MGHRA and CDR2 YSYEKL. V lost 4 bases and J 1 base, leaving 11 bases between the germline ends. The CDR3 is 15 residues long. The CDR3 nucleotides read TGCGCCAGCAGCCCCGACAGGATGAGCAATCAGCCCCAGCATTTT. Protein: CASSPDRMSNQPQHF.

This clone was detected a few times. The chain joins TRBV27 to TRBJ2-7, with 9 bases matching TRBD2. With 3 bases clipped from V and 6 bases from J, the junction kept 12 bases outside the gene matches. Germline V lookup: CDR1 MNHEY, CDR2 SMNVEV (reference sequence). The CDR3 is 16 residues long. CDR3 sequence reads: CASSLGEGTSPIEQYF. CDR3 in DNA: TGTGCCAGCAGTTTGGGCGAGGGGACTAGCCCAATCGAGCAGTACTTC.